The entry that follows covers one T cell receptor beta chain sequence. The sample belongs to a study of blood T cell repertoires in COVID-19. About the study: From the United States, Italy and Spain came samples of acute and convalescent COVID-19.

The V and J ends lost 4 bases and 0 bases respectively, with 15 bases between them. Germline V gene sequence: CDR1 MGHRA, CDR2 YSYEKL. This CDR3 is 17 amino acids long. Data came from immunoSEQ multiplex PCR; TCRdb stores just in-frame clones and leaves some out. The sample includes over 250,000 clones, around 90% of them seen just once. In terms of age and location, participants ranged from roughly 18 to 95 years and lived in about two dozen US areas. Resolution of symptoms, clearance, or two negative PCRs was present in recovered Cohort 3 donors. Source material: PBMCs or T cells enriched from blood (not recorded which). The sequence came from a woman aged 25 to 45 who had recovered from COVID-19. This chain links TRBV4-1 with TRBJ2-2; weak D call: TRBD1 (5 bases). The CDR3 reads CASSPTYTGANTGELFF. CDR3 sequence (DNA): TGCGCCAGCAGCCCAACCTACACAGGAGCGAACACCGGGGAGCTGTTTTTT.